This T cell receptor beta chain appears in the sequencing data of a study of T cell responses to AZD1222 COVID-19 vaccine. Points from the study as a whole: In a largely white British group with more females than males, clonal diversity was possibly underestimated. Recipients of AZD1222 seropositive at baseline numbered only six or seven.

This table comes from immunoSEQ multiplex PCR, and its TCRdb copy is limited to in-frame clones, with some not included. The sample lists some 110,000 clones, roughly 85% occurring once. The CDR3 contains 17 residues. With 5 bases removed from V and 4 bases from J, the gap between germline ends came to 23 bases. Germline CDR1 is LNHNV and CDR2 is YYDKDF (reference sequence). Pooling covered second doses at about 4 or about 12 weeks. Regarding this clone: Its target is unknown.

This sequence was found in an adult who received the AZD1222 COVID-19 vaccine. The rearrangement links TRBV15 to TRBJ1-2, with D possibly being TRBD1 (6 bases). The sample here was peripheral blood, taken 28 days after the second AZD1222 dose. CDR3: CATSSSMGAMAGYGYTF. The CDR3 DNA follows: TGTGCCACCAGCTCTTCTATGGGGGCCATGGCTGGCTATGGCTACACCTTC. Variable domain in full (rest from reference TRBV15 and TRBJ1-2): DAMVIQNPRYQVTQFGKPVTLSCSQTLNHNVMYWYQQKSSQAPKLLFHYYDKDFNNEADTPDNFQSRRPNTSFCFLDIRSPGLGDTAMYLCATSSSMGAMAGYGYTFGSGTRLTVV.